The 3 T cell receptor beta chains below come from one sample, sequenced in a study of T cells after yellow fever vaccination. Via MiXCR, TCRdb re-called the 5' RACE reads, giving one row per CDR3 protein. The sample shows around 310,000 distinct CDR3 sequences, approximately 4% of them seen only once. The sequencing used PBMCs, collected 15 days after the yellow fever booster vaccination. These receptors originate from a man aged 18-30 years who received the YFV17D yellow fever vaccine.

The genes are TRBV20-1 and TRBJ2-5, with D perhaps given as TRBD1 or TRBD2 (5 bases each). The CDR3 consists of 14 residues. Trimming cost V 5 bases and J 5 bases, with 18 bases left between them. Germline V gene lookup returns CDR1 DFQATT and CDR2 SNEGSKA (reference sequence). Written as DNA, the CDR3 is TGCAGTGCTGGGGTTCCGGGGAAGGGGGAGACCCAGTACTTC. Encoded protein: CSAGVPGKGETQYF.

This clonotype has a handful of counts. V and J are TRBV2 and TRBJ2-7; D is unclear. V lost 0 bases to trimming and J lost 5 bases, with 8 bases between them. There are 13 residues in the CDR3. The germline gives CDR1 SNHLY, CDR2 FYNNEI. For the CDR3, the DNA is TGTGCCAGCAGTGAAGCTCAGATCCACGAGCAGTACTTC. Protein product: CASSEAQIHEQYF.

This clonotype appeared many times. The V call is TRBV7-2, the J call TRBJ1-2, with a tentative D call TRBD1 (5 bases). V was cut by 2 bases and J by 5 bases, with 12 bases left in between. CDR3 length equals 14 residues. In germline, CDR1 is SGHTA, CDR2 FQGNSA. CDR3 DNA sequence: TGTGCCAGCAGCTTAACAGGAGCAGGGTATGGCTACACCTTC. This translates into CASSLTGAGYGYTF.